A single sample gave rise to the 28 T cell receptor beta chains below, sequenced in a study of T cells after posttransplantation cyclophosphamide. Repertoires were generated with immunoSEQ multiplex PCR, while TCRdb's copy carries only in-frame clones and drops some. The sample shows some 25,000 clones, about 83% of them seen only once. Sequencing used PBMCs. These receptor sequences come from a woman aged 55-70 years with a blood cancer, CMV-positive, and with a related stem cell donor.

The chain is built from TRBV5-4 and TRBJ2-1, with TRBD2 matching over 15 bases. Trimming at V came to 7 bases and at J to 7 bases, leaving 3 bases not matched to a gene. The CDR3 extends over 14 amino acids. Germline V gene lookup returns CDR1 SGHNT and CDR2 YYREEE (reference sequence). In nucleotides, the CDR3 is TGTGCCAGCGGACTAGCGGGAGGGGGGAATGAGCAGTTCTTC. This sequence encodes CASGLAGGGNEQFF.

The table lists this clone with a few counts. CDR3 nucleotides: TGTGCCAGCAGTGAAGGGAGGGCAGATGATGAAAAACTGTTTTTT. This sequence encodes CASSEGRADDEKLFF. The genes are TRBV6-1 and TRBJ1-4; D gene uncertain. V gave up 1 base and J gave up 6 bases, with 12 bases separating them. Germline V gene lookup returns CDR1 MNHNS and CDR2 SASEGT. The CDR3 is 15 amino acids.

This chain joins TRBV25-1 and TRBJ1-1; no definite D call. V was pared by 2 bases and J by 11 bases, with 12 bases between. The germline CDR1 and CDR2 sequences are MGHDK and SYGVNS. The CDR3 length is 12 residues. The CDR3 sequence: CASSEGGQRAFF. Written as DNA, the CDR3 is TGTGCCAGCAGTGAAGGCGGGCAAAGGGCTTTCTTT.

The gene calls are TRBV6-6 and TRBJ2-2; no reliable D call. Trimming stripped 0 bases from V and 0 bases from J, with 8 bases between. The germline V gene encodes CDR1 MNHNY and CDR2 SVGAGI (reference sequence). This CDR3 has 16 residues. The CDR3 nucleotides are TGTGCCAGCAGTTACTCCAGAAGTCCGAACACCGGGGAGCTGTTTTTT. Its protein product is CASSYSRSPNTGELFF.

This clone came up once. The chain has TRBV4-2 and TRBJ2-3, with TRBD2 matching 7 bases. This CDR3 has 17 residues. Per germline, CDR1 LGHNA and CDR2 YNFKEQ. The ends lost 0 bases at V and 2 bases at J; junction bases unmatched: 8. The CDR3 here is CASSQDPAREYTDTQYF. The CDR3 region has the DNA TGTGCCAGCAGCCAAGATCCTGCGCGGGAGTACACAGATACGCAGTATTTT.

The gene calls are TRBV14 and TRBJ2-2; D may be TRBD1 (6 bases). Germline CDR1 SGHDN, CDR2 FVKESK. V was cut by 3 bases and J by 2 bases, with 25 bases left in between. CDR3 length: 20 residues. The CDR3 loop is CASSHLKMGALTFNTGELFF. In DNA form, the CDR3 reads TGTGCCAGCAGCCACTTGAAAATGGGGGCCCTGACGTTCAACACCGGGGAGCTGTTTTTT.

The rearrangement links TRBV18 to TRBJ2-1; TRBD2 might be the D (6 bases). CDR1 is KGHSH and CDR2 is LQKENI in the germline V gene. The CDR3 runs 15 residues. V lost 4 bases and J lost 8, with 18 bases in between. This CDR3 reads CASSQTWDLGDEQFF. The CDR3 DNA follows: TGTGCCAGCTCACAGACCTGGGACTTGGGCGATGAGCAGTTCTTC.

This clone is a singleton in its sample. V is TRBV5-1 and J is TRBJ1-1, with 7 bases lining up with TRBD1. The CDR3 consists of 16 residues. Germline values: CDR1 SGHRS, CDR2 YFSETQ. With 3 bases clipped from V and 1 base from J, the junction kept 9 bases outside the gene matches. The CDR3 reads CASSSPNRGKNTEAFF. CDR3 DNA sequence: TGCGCCAGCAGCTCACCGAACAGGGGCAAGAACACTGAAGCTTTCTTT.

This chain joins TRBV18 and TRBJ1-1; 12 bases agree with TRBD1. Germline CDR1 reads KGHSH; CDR2 reads LQKENI. The CDR3 consists of 15 residues. J was trimmed by 2 bases and V by 4 bases; bases with no gene match: 2. The CDR3 region has the DNA TGTGCCAGCTCACTAGGGACAGGGGGCAACACTGAAGCTTTCTTT. Translation gives CASSLGTGGNTEAFF.

The chain uses TRBV15 and TRBJ1-4, with a weak D call TRBD1 (5 bases). The CDR3 covers 17 residues. Germline CDR1 reads LNHNV; CDR2 reads YYDKDF (reference sequence). Trimming removed 0 bases at V and 3 bases at J, with 14 bases between. The CDR3 DNA is TGTGCCACCAGCAGAGATATAGGGGCTAAGGCTAATGAAAAACTGTTTTTT. The encoded protein is CATSRDIGAKANEKLFF.

This chain connects TRBV19 to TRBJ2-5; 8 bases are a match to TRBD2. The end of the DNA is better explained by TRBJ2-7, so the J call may be wrong. Per germline, CDR1 LNHDA and CDR2 SQIVND (reference sequence). This CDR3 contains 14 residues. For the CDR3, the DNA is TGTGCCAGTAGTTCAAGCGGGAGTAATTACGAGCAGTACTTC. As protein: CASSSSGSNYEQYF.

The chain couples TRBV5-1 to TRBJ2-3; 8 positions match TRBD1. Germline V CDR1 and CDR2: SGHRS, YFSETQ. The CDR3 runs to 16 residues. V lost 5 bases, J lost 6 bases, and 14 bases stayed unmatched. The CDR3 DNA sequence: TGCGCCAGCAGTCAACAGGGGGGTAATTTAAGGGATACGCAGTATTTT. This encodes CASSQQGGNLRDTQYF.

The chain has TRBV30 and TRBJ1-5, with 7 bases identical to TRBD1. Unmatched junction bases numbered 4, after V lost 5 bases and J lost 3 bases. CDR1 and CDR2 from the germline V gene are GTSNPN and SVGIG (reference sequence). CDR3 size: 13 residues. The CDR3 region is CAWGRGLNQPQHF. The CDR3 nucleotides are TGTGCCTGGGGAAGGGGGCTCAATCAGCCCCAGCATTTT.

This chain uses TRBV18 with TRBJ2-7; 7 bases line up with TRBD1. CDR1 KGHSH and CDR2 LQKENI come from the germline V gene. The V and J ends lost 6 bases and 3 bases, in that order; junction bases with no gene match: 14. The CDR3 has 16 residues. The DNA of the CDR3 is TGTGCCAGCTCCCAAATCCAGACAGGGATCGGCTACGAGCAGTACTTC. This encodes CASSQIQTGIGYEQYF.

V usage is TRBV10-2 and J usage is TRBJ2-2; 10 bases fit TRBD2. J gave up 4 bases and V 6 bases, and 17 bases lay outside the gene matches. Germline V gene data show CDR1 as WSHSY and CDR2 as SAAADI. This CDR3 contains 19 residues. CDR3 in DNA: TGCGCCAGCAGCCCAAGGGAACTAGCGGGACCTGAAGGCACCGGGGAGCTGTTTTTT. Its translation is CASSPRELAGPEGTGELFF.

The chain employs TRBV14 and TRBJ1-4, with D tentatively TRBD1 (5 bases). CDR3 size: 13 residues. V lost 4 bases and J lost 8, with 11 bases in between. The V gene's germline CDR1 is SGHDN and CDR2 FVKESK. In nucleotides, the CDR3 is TGTGCCAGCAGCCGGGGACTAGGGGAAAAACTGTTTTTT. Residues: CASSRGLGEKLFF.

This clone was seen a single time. The V gene is TRBV5-4, the J gene TRBJ2-7; 13 bases fit TRBD2. In germline, CDR1 is SGHNT, CDR2 YYREEE (reference sequence). V lost 4 bases, J lost 2 bases, and 15 bases stayed unmatched. The CDR3 is 19 residues long. CDR3 DNA: TGTGCCAGCAGCATGGGGGGCGGACTAGCGGGAGTTGGGACCTACGAGCAGTACTTC. It codes for CASSMGGGLAGVGTYEQYF.

The rearrangement uses TRBV5-1 and TRBJ2-1, with 8 bases lining up with TRBD2. This CDR3 has 15 residues. Trimming at V came to 8 bases and at J to 9 bases, leaving 16 bases not matched to a gene. Germline lookup yields CDR1 SGHRS and CDR2 YFSETQ. The CDR3 DNA sequence: TGCGCCAGTGAATTGCGAGCGGGGGCGTTGGGTGAGCAGTTCTTC. Residues: CASELRAGALGEQFF.

The chain uses TRBV18 and TRBJ1-3, with TRBD1 as a possible D gene (6 bases). CDR1 is KGHSH and CDR2 is LQKENI in the germline V gene. The CDR3 runs 18 residues. V lost 4 bases, J lost 2 bases, and 21 bases lay in between. Here the CDR3 reads CASSQPRTTGMAGNTIYF. CDR3 coding DNA: TGTGCCAGCTCACAACCTCGGACCACAGGGATGGCTGGAAACACCATATATTTT.

V usage is TRBV19 and J usage is TRBJ2-7; no clear D gene. Germline V gene lookup returns CDR1 LNHDA and CDR2 SQIVND (reference sequence). This CDR3 spans 16 amino acids. Trimming pared 1 base from V and 0 bases from J, leaving 13 bases between. CDR3 nucleotides: TGTGCCAGTAGTATAGCCTCCCGTGGCAGCTCCTACGAGCAGTACTTC. Translated, it gives CASSIASRGSSYEQYF.

The chain is built from TRBV12-5 and TRBJ2-2; 8 positions match TRBD2. Trimming cost V 4 bases and J 3 bases; bases outside gene matches: 13. The CDR3 runs 18 residues. Germline V gene sequence: CDR1 LGHNT, CDR2 FRNRAP. CDR3 in amino acids: CASGSPHSGRGDTGELFF. The CDR3 nucleotides are TGTGCTAGTGGTTCGCCCCACAGCGGGAGAGGGGACACCGGGGAGCTGTTTTTT. Complete variable domain (other parts from reference TRBV12-5 and TRBJ2-2): DARVTQTPRHKVTEMGQEVTMRCQPILGHNTVFWYRQTMMQGLELLAYFRNRAPLDDSGMPKDRFSAEMPDATLATLKIQPSEPRDSAVYFCASGSPHSGRGDTGELFFGEGSRLTVL.

The chain couples TRBV19 to TRBJ2-7; TRBD1 matches 10 bases. CDR3 length equals 14 residues. V shed 5 bases and J 7 bases; nucleotides not matched to a gene: 8. Germline assignment: CDR1 LNHDA and CDR2 SQIVND (reference sequence). CDR3 DNA sequence: TGTGCCAGTAGTGTCGACAGGGGGCAGGGGGAGCAGTACTTC. It yields the protein CASSVDRGQGEQYF.

The CDR3 DNA reads as TGCGCCAGCAGCCATGAGGTCGAGCAGTACTTC. The encoded protein is CASSHEVEQYF. This chain connects TRBV4-1 to TRBJ2-5; D not resolved. Near its end, the DNA agrees better with TRBJ2-7, so the J call may be wrong. Per the germline V gene, CDR1 is MGHRA and CDR2 is YSYEKL. CDR3 length: 11 amino acids.

This sequence joins TRBV2 and TRBJ1-2, with TRBD1 as a possible D gene (5 bases). The V end was cut by 3 bases, the J end by 7 bases, with 15 bases between. The CDR3 is 14 residues long. Germline CDR1 SNHLY, CDR2 FYNNEI. The CDR3: CASSDFTGHSGYTF. CDR3 DNA sequence: TGTGCCAGCAGTGACTTTACTGGACACTCTGGCTACACCTTC.

The rearrangement uses TRBV2 and TRBJ2-4, with D perhaps matching TRBD2 (6 bases). Between the trimmed V and J ends, which lost 7 bases and 3 bases, there was a span of 16 bases. This CDR3 is built from 15 residues. Germline CDR1 SNHLY, CDR2 FYNNEI. CDR3 DNA sequence: TGTGCCAGCATCCCAACGGAGGGCGGCAAAAACATTCAGTACTTC. Its translation is CASIPTEGGKNIQYF. Full variable domain (rest looked up from reference TRBV2 and TRBJ2-4): EPEVTQTPSHQVTQMGQEVILRCVPISNHLYFYWYRQILGQKVEFLVSFYNNEISEKSEIFDDQFSVERPDGSNFTLKIRSTKLEDSAMYFCASIPTEGGKNIQYFGAGTRLSVL.

The chain uses TRBV5-1 and TRBJ2-5; 14 bases agree with TRBD2. The CDR3 extends over 16 amino acids. Losses at the gene ends were 4 bases for V and 5 bases for J; bases not matched to a gene: 7. Looked up from germline, CDR1 is SGHRS and CDR2 is YFSETQ. The CDR3 loop is CASSPGTSGRDETQYF. CDR3 nucleotides: TGCGCCAGCAGCCCGGGGACTAGCGGGAGAGATGAGACCCAGTACTTC.

This chain joins TRBV5-5 and TRBJ2-5, with 9 bases that match TRBD2. The DNA matches TRBJ2-7 better at its end, which makes the J call doubtful. Germline assignment: CDR1 SGHKS and CDR2 YYEKEE (reference sequence). This CDR3 is 15 amino acids long. The CDR3 loop is CASSFSAGGSYEQYF. The DNA of the CDR3 is TGTGCCAGCAGCTTTTCAGCGGGAGGTTCCTACGAGCAGTACTTC.

The V and J genes are TRBV7-9 and TRBJ1-2; 7 nucleotides match TRBD1. The CDR3 extends over 16 amino acids. Germline V lookup: CDR1 SEHNR, CDR2 FQNEAQ (reference sequence). Trimming at V came to 3 bases and at J to 0 bases, leaving 7 bases not matched to a gene. The CDR3 region is CASSFPGQIANYGYTF. In nucleotides, the CDR3 is TGTGCCAGCAGCTTCCCGGGACAGATAGCTAACTATGGCTACACCTTC.